Shown below are 22 T cell receptor beta chains from a single sample sequenced in a study of brain T cells in children with intractable seizures. The table came from immunoSEQ multiplex PCR; TCRdb's copy has only in-frame clones and leaves some out. The sample comprises some 76,000 clones, roughly 91% of which are singletons, and over 1.5% rests with the top ten. Sequences were derived from peripheral blood, sampled at surgery. These receptors all stem from a boy under two years old with tuberous sclerosis and intractable seizures.

In its sample, this clone was seen once. The chain has TRBV19 and TRBJ1-1, with D maybe TRBD1 (5 bases). Trimming pared 2 bases from V and 3 bases from J, leaving 10 bases between. Germline V gene sequence: CDR1 LNHDA, CDR2 SQIVND (reference sequence). The CDR3 loop spans 14 amino acids. CDR3 amino acids: CASSILGVDTEAFF. CDR3 DNA sequence: TGTGCCAGTAGTATATTGGGGGTGGACACTGAAGCTTTCTTT.

This clone has just a few counts. The chain carries TRBV29-1 and TRBJ1-2; D is perhaps TRBD1 (5 bases). CDR1 SQVTM and CDR2 ANQGSEA come from the germline V gene. The CDR3 contains 12 residues. Between the trimmed V and J ends, which lost 5 bases and 7 bases, there was a span of 14 bases. CDR3 loop: CSVRKQGGGYTF. Here the CDR3 DNA reads TGCAGCGTTAGAAAGCAGGGCGGTGGCTACACCTTC.

The V and J genes are TRBV3-1 (or the pseudogene TRBV3-2) and TRBJ2-7, with D uncertain. This CDR3 has 14 residues. CDR1 is LGHDT, CDR2 YNNKEL, per germline (reference sequence). V lost 2 bases and J 4 bases, leaving 12 bases between the germline ends. The CDR3 DNA follows: TGTGCCAGCAGCCAAAGTGATTATGCTTACGAGCAGTACTTC. Its protein is CASSQSDYAYEQYF.

V and J are TRBV7-2 and TRBJ2-3; TRBD2 aligns across 12 bases. Germline loops: CDR1 SGHTA, CDR2 FQGNSA. V lost 2 bases and J lost 1; bases outside the gene matches: 4. The CDR3 consists of 17 residues. CDR3 in amino acids: CASSLRLAGAGTDTQYF. CDR3 DNA: TGTGCCAGCAGCTTAAGACTAGCGGGGGCGGGCACAGATACGCAGTATTTT. The full variable domain, in which reference TRBV7-2 and TRBJ2-3 provide the parts outside the CDR3, is GAGVSQSPSNKVTEKGKDVELRCDPISGHTALYWYRQSLGQGLEFLIYFQGNSAPDKSGLPSDRFSAERTGGSVSTLTIQRTQQEDSAVYLCASSLRLAGAGTDTQYFGPGTRLTVL.

This chain joins TRBV3-1 (or the pseudogene TRBV3-2) and TRBJ1-4; TRBD1 might be the D (6 bases). V lost 3 bases, J lost 5 bases, and 13 bases lay in between. The CDR3 length is 15 residues. Germline values: CDR1 LGHDT, CDR2 YNNKEL (reference sequence). Written as DNA, the CDR3 is TGTGCCAGCAGCCATCAAACAGGGACAAATGAAAAACTGTTTTTT. Translating it yields CASSHQTGTNEKLFF.

This chain connects TRBV6-5 to TRBJ2-1; the D is unclear. The CDR3 is 13 amino acids. Germline loops: CDR1 MNHEY, CDR2 SVGAGI. Trimming pared 4 bases from V and 8 bases from J, leaving 12 bases between. CDR3 sequence reads: CASSLTPLDEQFF. CDR3 coding DNA: TGTGCCAGCAGTTTAACCCCTCTAGATGAGCAGTTCTTC.

V is TRBV7-2 and J is TRBJ2-5; 10 bases are a match to TRBD2. The J segment lost 1 base and the V segment lost 8 bases, leaving 4 bases of the junction unmatched. The CDR3 runs to 14 residues. Germline V lookup: CDR1 SGHTA, CDR2 FQGNSA. CDR3 coding DNA: TGTGCCAGCGGACTAGCGGTCTTCCAAGAGACCCAGTACTTC. Translated, it gives CASGLAVFQETQYF.

The rearrangement joins TRBV24-1 to TRBJ1-2; TRBD1 is a possible D gene (5 bases). V gave up 9 bases and J gave up 4 bases, with 14 bases separating them. The CDR3 loop spans 13 amino acids. The germline V gene has CDR1 KGHDR and CDR2 SFDVKD. In DNA, the CDR3 is TGTGCCACCCGTTCCTGGGGCCTCTATGGCTACACCTTC. Amino acids: CATRSWGLYGYTF.

CDR3 sequence reads: CASSEVAGPEPQHF. As DNA, the CDR3 is TGTGCCAGCAGTGAAGTGGCAGGGCCGGAGCCCCAGCATTTT. V usage is TRBV2 and J usage is TRBJ1-5, with D perhaps TRBD1 (5 bases). The germline V gene has CDR1 SNHLY and CDR2 FYNNEI. The CDR3 is made up of 14 amino acids. The V gene lost 1 base and the J gene lost 8 bases, with 12 bases spanning the gap. Full variable domain (missing parts from reference TRBV2 and TRBJ1-5): EPEVTQTPSHQVTQMGQEVILRCVPISNHLYFYWYRQILGQKVEFLVSFYNNEISEKSEIFDDQFSVERPDGSNFTLKIRSTKLEDSAMYFCASSEVAGPEPQHFGDGTRLSIL.

This clone occurred once. The V call is TRBV7-6, the J call TRBJ1-4, with a possible D match to TRBD1 (5 bases). The CDR3 totals 17 residues. V lost 5 bases to trimming and J lost 0 bases, with 16 bases between them. CDR1 is SGHVS and CDR2 is FNYEAQ in the germline V gene. CDR3 DNA sequence: TGTGCCAGCAGCGGATTGGACACGGGGGCAACTAATGAAAAACTGTTTTTT. As protein: CASSGLDTGATNEKLFF.

The chain carries TRBV30 and TRBJ2-7; 9 nucleotides match TRBD1. The CDR3 runs 13 residues. The germline CDR1 and CDR2 sequences are GTSNPN and SVGIG (reference sequence). V dropped 2 bases and J dropped 7; count of bases not matched to a gene: 6. The CDR3 is CAWSNDRGYEQYF. CDR3 DNA: TGTGCCTGGAGTAACGACAGGGGGTATGAGCAGTACTTC. The full variable domain, its missing parts supplied by reference TRBV30 and TRBJ2-7, is SQTIHQWPATLVQPVGSPLSLECTVEGTSNPNLYWYRQAAGRGLQLLFYSVGIGQISSEVPQNLSASRPQDRQFILSSKKLLLSDSGFYLCAWSNDRGYEQYFGPGTRLTVT.

The genes are TRBV5-6 and TRBJ1-5; D remains ambiguous. From germline, CDR1 is SGHDT and CDR2 YYEEEE. Trimming cost V 1 base and J 7 bases, with 18 bases left between them. The CDR3 spans 16 residues. This CDR3 reads CASSLTPNPGGQPQHF. CDR3 coding DNA: TGTGCCAGCAGCTTGACTCCCAACCCCGGCGGGCAGCCCCAGCATTTT.

V and J are TRBV15 and TRBJ2-7, with D tentatively TRBD1 (6 bases). Trimming pared 3 bases from V and 7 bases from J, leaving 25 bases between. The germline gives CDR1 LNHNV, CDR2 YYDKDF (reference sequence). CDR3 length equals 17 residues. CDR3 in amino acids: CATSSTTEDSWMGEQYF. CDR3 nucleotide sequence: TGTGCCACCAGCAGTACCACCGAGGACAGCTGGATGGGGGAGCAGTACTTC.

This clone was counted once. In nucleotides, the CDR3 is TGTGCCAGCAGCTTAGGGACGGTTGGGACTGAAGCTTTCTTT. This translates into CASSLGTVGTEAFF. The V call is TRBV11-2, the J call TRBJ1-1, with unresolved D. The CDR3 runs 14 residues. The germline CDR1 and CDR2 sequences are SGHAT and FQNNGV. Trimming left V 1 base short and J 5 bases short, with 11 bases between.

The V call is TRBV7-9, the J call TRBJ1-1, with TRBD1 matching over 7 bases. The germline V gene encodes CDR1 SEHNR and CDR2 FQNEAQ (reference sequence). Trimming at V came to 5 bases and at J to 7 bases, leaving 7 bases not matched to a gene. The CDR3 runs 13 residues. The CDR3 bases are TGTGCCAGCAGCCCGACAGGGAGCTATGAAGCTTTCTTT. This translates into CASSPTGSYEAFF.

V and J are TRBV6-5 and TRBJ1-2, with D uncertain. The V gene's germline CDR1 is MNHEY and CDR2 SVGAGI. This CDR3 spans 11 amino acids. V was trimmed by 7 bases and J by 4 bases, leaving 7 bases between them. DNA of the CDR3: TGTGCCAGCACAGTGAGCTATGGCTACACCTTC. Its translation is CASTVSYGYTF.

The chain employs TRBV3-1 (or the pseudogene TRBV3-2) and TRBJ1-1, with D uncertain. Germline assignment: CDR1 LGHDT and CDR2 YNNKEL (reference sequence). V was trimmed by 1 base and J by 3 bases, leaving 15 bases between them. The CDR3 totals 16 residues. This chain's CDR3 is CASSQAIRVGYTEAFF. CDR3 nucleotide sequence: TGTGCCAGCAGCCAAGCTATTAGGGTAGGATACACTGAAGCTTTCTTT.

This clone was seen only a few times. The chain is built from TRBV4-1 and TRBJ2-7, with TRBD2 matching 9 bases. V lost 1 base to trimming and J lost 2 bases; unmatched junction nucleotides: 6. The CDR3 consists of 16 residues. Germline CDR1 is MGHRA and CDR2 is YSYEKL. In DNA form, the CDR3 reads TGCGCCAGCAGCCAAGCCCTCGGCGGGAGGGCCTACGAGCAGTACTTC. Translated: CASSQALGGRAYEQYF.

V usage is TRBV24-1 and J usage is TRBJ1-2; D unresolved. V lost 3 bases to trimming and J lost 4 bases, with 11 bases between them. Germline loops: CDR1 KGHDR, CDR2 SFDVKD. The CDR3 sequence is 14 residues long. The CDR3 loop reads CATSDPQRFYGYTF. The CDR3 coding sequence is TGTGCCACCAGTGATCCGCAGAGATTCTATGGCTACACCTTC.

J is TRBJ1-4 and V is TRBV21-1; no check of the table's D call, TRBD1, against the DNA was made. TRBV21-1 is a pseudogene locus. The CDR3 is 16 amino acids. For the CDR3, the DNA is TGTGCCAGCAGCAAAGTATTACAGGGGGCGAATGAAAAACTGTTTTTT. Translated: CASSKVLQGANEKLFF.

The genes are TRBV28 and TRBJ2-1; no definite D call. This CDR3 is built from 18 residues. V was cut by 8 bases and J by 0 bases, with 23 bases left in between. Germline assignment: CDR1 MDHEN and CDR2 SYDVKM. The CDR3 spells CASFPQVQRQSSYNEQFF. CDR3 in DNA: TGTGCCAGCTTCCCCCAAGTTCAGCGCCAGAGCTCCTACAATGAGCAGTTCTTC.

The chain carries TRBV14 and TRBJ2-2, with D unclear. Germline CDR1 is SGHDN and CDR2 is FVKESK. The CDR3 runs 15 residues. V was pared by 4 bases and J by 5 bases, with 14 bases between. CDR3 in DNA: TGTGCCAGCAGCCCCGGACCGTCCACGACCGGGGAGCTGTTTTTT. Protein sequence: CASSPGPSTTGELFF.